This T cell receptor beta chain was identified during a study of T cells in Graves' hyperthyroidism and ophthalmopathy. Trimming cost V 6 bases and J 4 bases, with 18 bases left between them. This CDR3 has 14 amino acids. Germline loops: CDR1 DFQATT, CDR2 SNEGSKA (reference sequence). RNA transcripts were the template for amplifying TCR beta CDR3 regions. In the first-round RT-PCR of the TCR CDR3, the HTBI primer set was used. Each CDR3 protein gets one entry after TCRdb re-called the multiplex PCR reads with MiXCR. The sample lists 200,000 to 250,000 distinct CDR3 sequences, over 15% occurring once. Clinicians diagnosed patients from clinical symptoms, serum thyroxine and TRAb, thyroid ultrasound and orbital computed tomography. This clonotype was seen many times.

This sequence joins TRBV20-1 and TRBJ2-5, with D perhaps matching TRBD1 (6 bases). The specimen sequenced was blood. The TCR was taken from a woman aged 18 to 35 with Graves' ophthalmopathy. The CDR3 here is CSAGPAGDRETQYF. In DNA, the CDR3 is TGCAGTGCCGGGCCCGCAGGGGATCGAGAGACCCAGTACTTC.